A single TCR beta chain is shown here with its context. This sample was included in a study of radiation and T cells in renal cell carcinoma. The overall study: Nephrectomy followed 15 Gy stereotactic body radiation by 4 weeks.

Time point: baseline pretreatment blood. The sample's treatment: 15 Gy SBRT to primary tumor, nephrectomy 4 weeks later. The tumor was a clear cell renal cell carcinoma. Only in-frame clones appear in the TCRdb table, and some are missing; sequencing was by immunoSEQ multiplex PCR. The sample consists of about 91,000 clones, about four fifths of them appearing once. Germline-derived CDR1 and CDR2 are LNHDA and SQIVND (reference sequence). The CDR3 has 15 residues. Trimming took off 5 bases at V and 5 bases at J, with 16 bases between the two ends. The source was blood, collected from a patient whose treatment included radiotherapy and nephrectomy. The clonotype originates from a man aged 55 to 70 with renal cell carcinoma. The J gene is TRBJ2-1, the V gene TRBV19, with D perhaps TRBD2 (5 bases). This chain's CDR3 is CASSHRRGHNNEQFF. The CDR3 DNA is TGTGCCAGTAGTCACCGTCGAGGGCACAACAATGAGCAGTTCTTC.